Presented here are 19 T cell receptor beta chains from one specimen sequenced in a study of blood T cell repertoires in COVID-19. TCRdb keeps only in-frame clones here, not all; method: immunoSEQ multiplex PCR. Of some 220,000 clones listed, about 85% were seen once; the top ten hold under 3%. Material: PBMCs or T cells enriched from blood (not recorded which). The receptors originated from a woman between 25 and 40 years old who had recovered from COVID-19.

The chain couples TRBV27 to TRBJ2-7; 8 nucleotides match TRBD1. The CDR3 is 12 amino acids. Germline CDR1 MNHEY, CDR2 SMNVEV (reference sequence). J gave up 8 bases and V 5 bases, and 5 bases lay outside the gene matches. CDR3 sequence (DNA): TGTGCCAGCAGTCTACCAGGGGGCAAGCAGTACTTC. Translated, it gives CASSLPGGKQYF.

This chain joins TRBV27 and TRBJ1-4; D is unclear. Germline V gene data show CDR1 as MNHEY and CDR2 as SMNVEV (reference sequence). Deletions cut 3 bases from V and 8 bases from J, with 13 bases between. CDR3 length equals 14 residues. The CDR3 loop is CASSFEQPGEKLFF. CDR3 DNA: TGTGCCAGCAGTTTCGAGCAACCGGGGGAAAAACTGTTTTTT. Supplemented by reference TRBV27 and TRBJ1-4, the full variable domain reads EAQVTQNPRYLITVTGKKLTVTCSQNMNHEYMSWYRQDPGLGLRQIYYSMNVEVTDKGDVPEGYKVSRKEKRNFPLILESPSPNQTSLYFCASSFEQPGEKLFFGSGTQLSVL.

J is TRBJ1-4 and V is TRBV5-4, with unresolved D. CDR1 and CDR2 from the germline V gene are SGHNT and YYREEE (reference sequence). V lost 5 bases, J lost 7 bases, and 12 bases lay in between. The CDR3 contains 13 residues. The CDR3 sequence is CASSPGEVEKLFF. Written as DNA, the CDR3 is TGTGCCAGCAGTCCTGGAGAGGTTGAAAAACTGTTTTTT. The full variable domain, completed using reference TRBV5-4 and TRBJ1-4, is ETGVTQSPTHLIKTRGQQVTLRCSSQSGHNTVSWYQQALGQGPQFIFQYYREEENGRGNFPPRFSGLQFPNYSSELNVNALELDDSALYLCASSPGEVEKLFFGSGTQLSVL.

The chain links TRBV4-3 to TRBJ2-7, with D possibly TRBD1 on 6 matching bases. Germline V gene data show CDR1 as LGHNA and CDR2 as YSLEER. V lost 6 bases, J lost 8 bases, and 14 bases lay in between. The CDR3 totals 12 residues. The CDR3 DNA sequence: TGCGCCAGCAGTTTTACAGGGAGTAAGCAGTACTTC. It codes for CASSFTGSKQYF.

This chain joins TRBV13 and TRBJ2-1; 12 bases agree with TRBD2. The CDR3 has 15 residues. The germline V gene has CDR1 PRHDT and CDR2 FYEKMQ (reference sequence). V gave up 0 bases and J gave up 10 bases; unmatched junction bases: 4. CDR3 DNA: TGTGCCAGCAGCTTAGGCCTGACTAGCGGGGGAGAGCAGTTCTTC. Translation: CASSLGLTSGGEQFF. The entire variable domain, with the rest obtained from reference TRBV13 and TRBJ2-1, is as follows: AAGVIQSPRHLIKEKRETATLKCYPIPRHDTVYWYQQGPGQDPQFLISFYEKMQSDKGSIPDRFSAQQFSDYHSELNMSSLELGDSALYFCASSLGLTSGGEQFFGPGTRLTVL.

The chain carries TRBV3-1 (or the pseudogene TRBV3-2) and TRBJ1-6; D not certain. Trimming took 5 bases from V and 5 from J, leaving 10 bases between them. The CDR3 spans 14 residues. The germline CDR1 and CDR2 sequences are LGHDT and YNNKEL (reference sequence). In DNA, the CDR3 is TGTGCCAGCAGCGATACGGCGGATAATTCACCCCTCCACTTT. This codes for CASSDTADNSPLHF.

For the CDR3, the DNA is TGCGCCAGCAGCTTGAAGTCGCAGGGGAGAAAACTGTTTTTT. Translating it yields CASSLKSQGRKLFF. The V and J genes are TRBV5-1 and TRBJ1-4, with D maybe TRBD1 (6 bases). The germline CDR1 and CDR2 sequences are SGHRS and YFSETQ. Trimming took off 1 base at V and 10 bases at J, with 14 bases between the two ends. The CDR3 covers 14 residues.

This clone was observed a handful of times. The chain employs TRBV7-9 and TRBJ1-2; possible D gene TRBD1, 6 bases. V was clipped by 7 bases and J by 7 bases, with 16 bases between them. CDR3 length: 13 amino acids. Germline V gene sequence: CDR1 SEHNR, CDR2 FQNEAQ (reference sequence). The CDR3 sequence: CASKQPGGAGYTF. The CDR3 DNA sequence: TGTGCCAGCAAGCAGCCTGGGGGGGCTGGCTACACCTTC.

The CDR3 sequence is CASSLRTVDGYTF. CDR3 nucleotides: TGTGCCAGCAGCCTCCGGACAGTTGATGGCTACACCTTC. V and J are TRBV7-2 and TRBJ1-2; possibly TRBD1 for D (6 bases). Germline V gene sequence: CDR1 SGHTA, CDR2 FQGNSA. This CDR3 has 13 amino acids. V lost 5 bases to trimming and J lost 6 bases, with 13 bases between them. Together with reference TRBV7-2 and TRBJ1-2, the CDR3 gives the full variable domain: GAGVSQSPSNKVTEKGKDVELRCDPISGHTALYWYRQSLGQGLEFLIYFQGNSAPDKSGLPSDRFSAERTGGSVSTLTIQRTQQEDSAVYLCASSLRTVDGYTFGSGTRLTVV.

V gene TRBV19 combines with J gene TRBJ1-1; TRBD1 might be the D (6 bases). V was shortened by 4 bases and J by 4 bases, with 13 bases between the two germline ends. This CDR3 has 14 amino acids. Germline loops: CDR1 LNHDA, CDR2 SQIVND (reference sequence). CDR3 sequence (DNA): TGTGCCAGTAGTACTACAGGGCAGGGCACTGAAGCTTTCTTT. As protein: CASSTTGQGTEAFF.

The chain uses TRBV14 and TRBJ2-2; a weak D match, TRBD2 (6 bases). The CDR3 runs 16 residues. V was pared by 0 bases and J by 4 bases, with 12 bases between. Germline lookup yields CDR1 SGHDN and CDR2 FVKESK. DNA for the CDR3: TGTGCCAGCAGCCAAGATGCGGGAATTCGCACCGGGGAGCTGTTTTTT. Its protein is CASSQDAGIRTGELFF. Complete variable domain (other parts from reference TRBV14 and TRBJ2-2): EAGVTQFPSHSVIEKGQTVTLRCDPISGHDNLYWYRRVMGKEIKFLLHFVKESKQDESGMPNNRFLAERTGGTYSTLKVQPAELEDSGVYFCASSQDAGIRTGELFFGEGSRLTVL.

This chain links TRBV7-2 with TRBJ2-7; the match to TRBD1 covers 11 bases. The CDR3 length is 16 residues. The germline gives CDR1 SGHTA, CDR2 FQGNSA. With V trimmed by 0 bases and J by 3 bases, 4 bases remained unmatched. CDR3 in DNA: TGTGCCAGCAGCTTAGCACCGGACAGGGGGCTCTACGAGCAGTACTTC. Translated: CASSLAPDRGLYEQYF.

This chain joins TRBV12-3 or TRBV12-4 and TRBJ1-1; D gene uncertain. The CDR3 runs to 13 residues. V lost 3 bases, J lost 5 bases, and 10 bases lay in between. CDR3 coding DNA: TGTGCCAGCAGTTTCCGGGGAGGGACTGAAGCTTTCTTT. This gives the protein CASSFRGGTEAFF.

This clone was found once. The rearrangement uses TRBV29-1 and TRBJ1-1; maybe TRBD1 (6 bases). The CDR3 runs 13 residues. The V and J ends lost 7 bases and 2 bases respectively, with 14 bases between them. The germline V gene has CDR1 SQVTM and CDR2 ANQGSEA. CDR3 nucleotide sequence: TGCAGCGCAAGACAGGCTATAAACACTGAAGCTTTCTTT. Translation gives CSARQAINTEAFF.

The V and J genes are TRBV7-9 and TRBJ1-4; TRBD1 agrees at 10 bases. V was clipped by 5 bases and J by 5 bases; unmatched bases: 5. CDR1 SEHNR and CDR2 FQNEAQ come from the germline V gene (reference sequence). The CDR3 contains 15 residues. The DNA for the CDR3 is TGTGCCAGCAGCCAAGGACAGGGGGAGAATGAAAAACTGTTTTTT. Protein product: CASSQGQGENEKLFF.

The J gene is TRBJ1-3, the V gene TRBV28; 7 bases map to TRBD1. V trimming: 5 bases; J trimming: 13 bases; junction bases outside the gene matches: 8. CDR1 and CDR2 (germline): MDHEN, SYDVKM. The CDR3 covers 12 residues. The CDR3 sequence: CASSLQGSPIYF. The CDR3, as DNA: TGTGCCAGCAGTCTACAGGGGTCCCCAATATATTTT.

The chain employs TRBV4-2 and TRBJ1-2, with D possibly matching TRBD1 (5 bases). Trimming pared 1 base from V and 5 bases from J, leaving 14 bases between. This CDR3 region has 15 residues. Looked up from germline, CDR1 is LGHNA and CDR2 is YNFKEQ. CDR3 in amino acids: CASSQASGEPYGYTF. DNA of the CDR3: TGTGCCAGCAGCCAAGCTTCGGGGGAGCCTTATGGCTACACCTTC.

The chain employs TRBV6-2 or TRBV6-3 and TRBJ2-7; 8 nucleotides match TRBD2. Germline trimming cut 2 bases from V and 6 bases from J; bases unmatched to any gene: 6. Germline lookup yields CDR1 MNHEY and CDR2 SVGEGT. This CDR3 has 14 amino acids. The CDR3: CASSYREGGSEQYF. In DNA form, the CDR3 reads TGTGCCAGCAGTTACCGGGAGGGGGGGAGCGAGCAGTACTTC.

This chain joins TRBV19 and TRBJ1-3; 8 bases are shared with TRBD1. CDR3 length equals 15 residues. Germline CDR1 LNHDA, CDR2 SQIVND (reference sequence). J gave up 5 bases and V 10 bases, and 13 bases lay outside the gene matches. The CDR3, as DNA: TGTGCCACCCAACCTCGGGACAGGAAGAGAAACACCATATATTTT. Its protein product is CATQPRDRKRNTIYF.